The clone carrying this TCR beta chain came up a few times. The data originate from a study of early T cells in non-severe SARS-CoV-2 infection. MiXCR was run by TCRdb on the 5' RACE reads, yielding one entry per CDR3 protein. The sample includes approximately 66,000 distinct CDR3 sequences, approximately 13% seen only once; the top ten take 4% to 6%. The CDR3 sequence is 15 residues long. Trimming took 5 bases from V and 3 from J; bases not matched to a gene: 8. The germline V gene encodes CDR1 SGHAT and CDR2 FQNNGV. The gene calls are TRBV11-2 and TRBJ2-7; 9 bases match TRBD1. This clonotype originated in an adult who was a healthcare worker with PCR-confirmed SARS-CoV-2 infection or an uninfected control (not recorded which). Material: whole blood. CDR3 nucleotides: TGTGCCAGCAGCCCATTGGGACAGGGTCGCTACGAGCAGTACTTC. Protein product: CASSPLGQGRYEQYF.